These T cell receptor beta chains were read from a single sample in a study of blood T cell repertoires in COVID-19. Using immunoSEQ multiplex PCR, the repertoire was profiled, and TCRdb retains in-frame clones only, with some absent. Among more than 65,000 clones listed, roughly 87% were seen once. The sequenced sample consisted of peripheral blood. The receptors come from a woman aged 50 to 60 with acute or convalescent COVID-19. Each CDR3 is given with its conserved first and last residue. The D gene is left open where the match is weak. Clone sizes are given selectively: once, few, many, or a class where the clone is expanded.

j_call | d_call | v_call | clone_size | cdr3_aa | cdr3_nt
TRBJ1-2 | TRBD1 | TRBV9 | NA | CASSDRTGAYGYTF | TGTGCCAGCAGCGACCGGACAGGCGCCTATGGCTACACCTTC
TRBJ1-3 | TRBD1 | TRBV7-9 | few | CASSSTGSSGNTIYF | TGTGCCAGCAGCTCGACAGGGTCCTCTGGAAACACCATATATTTT
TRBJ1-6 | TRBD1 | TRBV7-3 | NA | CASSSTGRNSPLHF | TGTGCCAGCAGCTCGACAGGGAGGAATTCACCCCTCCACTTT
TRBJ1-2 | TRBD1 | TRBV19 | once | CASSVLEAGQPYGYTF | TGTGCCAGTAGTGTCCTCGAGGCGGGACAGCCCTATGGCTACACCTTC
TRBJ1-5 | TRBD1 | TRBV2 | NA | CASSEEGVGTGWNSNQPQHF | TGTGCCAGCAGTGAAGAAGGCGTAGGGACAGGGTGGAACAGCAATCAGCCCCAGCATTTT
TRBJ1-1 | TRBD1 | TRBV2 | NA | CASSLDRGRNTEAFF | TGTGCCAGCAGCCTTGACAGGGGGCGGAACACTGAAGCTTTCTTT
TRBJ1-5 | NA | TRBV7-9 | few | CASSHNGRGQPQHF | TGTGCCAGCAGCCATAACGGGAGGGGTCAGCCCCAGCATTTT
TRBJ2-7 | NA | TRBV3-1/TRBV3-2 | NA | CASSPGSSGHSGEQYF | TGTGCCAGCAGCCCCGGGAGTAGCGGCCATTCGGGGGAGCAGTACTTC
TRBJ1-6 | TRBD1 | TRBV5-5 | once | CASSSWTGRPYNSPLHF | TGTGCCAGCAGCTCCTGGACAGGGAGACCCTATAATTCACCCCTCCACTTT
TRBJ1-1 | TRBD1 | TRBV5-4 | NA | CASSHRDRVGPEAFF | TGTGCCAGCAGTCACCGGGACAGGGTTGGTCCTGAAGCTTTCTTT
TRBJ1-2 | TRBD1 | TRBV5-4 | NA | CASSQTGYGYTF | TGTGCCAGCAGCCAGACAGGGTATGGCTACACCTTC
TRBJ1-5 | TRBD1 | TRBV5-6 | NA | CASSKGQPNQPQHF | TGTGCCAGCAGCAAGGGACAGCCGAATCAGCCCCAGCATTTT
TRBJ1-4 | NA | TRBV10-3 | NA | CAISGGVKEKLFF | TGTGCCATCAGTGGAGGAGTTAAAGAAAAACTGTTTTTT
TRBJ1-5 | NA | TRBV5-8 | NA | CASSQGGGNQPQHF | TGTGCCAGCAGCCAGGGAGGTGGCAATCAGCCCCAGCATTTT
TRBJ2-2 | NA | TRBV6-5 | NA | CASSYLGARTGELFF | TGTGCCAGCAGTTATTTGGGGGCCCGCACCGGGGAGCTGTTTTTT
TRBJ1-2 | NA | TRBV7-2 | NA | CASSFNIAYGYTF | TGTGCCAGCAGCTTTAACATCGCCTATGGCTACACCTTC
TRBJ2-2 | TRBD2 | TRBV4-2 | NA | CASSQAAGGFTGELFF | TGTGCCAGCAGCCAAGCAGCGGGAGGGTTCACCGGGGAGCTGTTTTTT
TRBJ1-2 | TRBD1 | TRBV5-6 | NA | CASSRGQGHYGYTF | TGTGCCAGCAGCCGGGGACAGGGGCACTATGGCTACACCTTC
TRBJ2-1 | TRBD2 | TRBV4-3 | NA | CASSQGGSFNEQFF | TGCGCCAGCAGCCAAGGCGGGAGCTTCAATGAGCAGTTCTTC
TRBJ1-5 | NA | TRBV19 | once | CASSIRTGPNQPQHF | TGTGCCAGTAGTATACGAACAGGGCCCAATCAGCCCCAGCATTTT
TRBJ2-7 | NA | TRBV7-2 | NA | CASSLIASRRSYEQYF | TGTGCCAGCAGCTTAATAGCAAGTCGCCGCTCCTACGAGCAGTACTTC
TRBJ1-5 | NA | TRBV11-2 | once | CASSLGPQINQPQHF | TGTGCCAGCAGCTTAGGGCCCCAGATTAATCAGCCCCAGCATTTT
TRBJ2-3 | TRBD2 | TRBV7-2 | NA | CASSYVTSGADTQYF | TGTGCCAGCAGCTATGTGACTAGCGGGGCAGATACGCAGTATTTT
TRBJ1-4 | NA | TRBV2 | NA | CASSAGNRREKLFF | TGTGCCAGCAGTGCCGGGAATAGACGGGAAAAACTGTTTTTT
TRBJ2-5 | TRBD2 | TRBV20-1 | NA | CSASGLAGLQETQYF | TGCAGTGCTAGTGGGCTAGCGGGACTCCAAGAGACCCAGTACTTC
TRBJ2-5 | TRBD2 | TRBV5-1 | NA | CASSLEASGSGDETQYF | TGCGCCAGCAGCTTGGAAGCTAGCGGGTCCGGGGACGAGACCCAGTACTTC
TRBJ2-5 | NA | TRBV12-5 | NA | CASGLGSGIQETQYF | TGTGCTAGTGGTTTGGGCTCCGGGATCCAAGAGACCCAGTACTTC
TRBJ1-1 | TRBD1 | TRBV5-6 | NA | CASSPNRGWWTEAFF | TGTGCCAGCAGCCCCAACAGGGGCTGGTGGACTGAAGCTTTCTTT
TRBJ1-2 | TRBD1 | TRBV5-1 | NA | CASSLGTGEKRYTF | TGCGCCAGCAGCTTGGGGACAGGGGAAAAGAGGTACACCTTC
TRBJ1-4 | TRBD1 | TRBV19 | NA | CASSAPPGTGYEKLFF | TGTGCCAGTAGTGCCCCCCCCGGGACAGGGTATGAAAAACTGTTTTTT
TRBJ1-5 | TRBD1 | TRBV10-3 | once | CAISESDRAGNQPQHF | TGTGCCATCAGTGAGTCGGACAGGGCAGGCAATCAGCCCCAGCATTTT
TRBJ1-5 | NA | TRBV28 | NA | CASSFPRSYSNQPQHF | TGTGCCAGCAGTTTCCCCAGATCGTATAGCAATCAGCCCCAGCATTTT
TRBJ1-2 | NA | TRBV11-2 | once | CASSLVGRTNYGYTF | TGTGCCAGCAGCTTAGTTGGCAGGACTAACTATGGCTACACCTTC
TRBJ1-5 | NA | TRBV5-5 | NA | CASSLAGAKNQPQHF | TGTGCCAGCAGCTTGGCAGGGGCTAAAAATCAGCCCCAGCATTTT
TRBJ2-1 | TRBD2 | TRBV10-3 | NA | CAISPGTSGYNEQFF | TGTGCCATCAGTCCTGGGACTAGCGGTTACAATGAGCAGTTCTTC
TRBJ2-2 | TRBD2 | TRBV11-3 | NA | CASSLGRGVKNTGELFF | TGTGCCAGCAGCTTGGGCCGGGGGGTAAAGAACACCGGGGAGCTGTTTTTT
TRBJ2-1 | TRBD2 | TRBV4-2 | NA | CASSPGNSGIYREFF | TGTGCCAGCAGCCCAGGGAATAGCGGGATTTATCGTGAGTTCTTC
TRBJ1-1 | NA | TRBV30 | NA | CAWSDSPNTEAFF | TGTGCCTGGTCCGACAGTCCGAACACTGAAGCTTTCTTT
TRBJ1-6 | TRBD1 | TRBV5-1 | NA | CASSLAGQGKSPLHF | TGCGCCAGCAGCTTGGCCGGACAGGGGAAATCACCCCTCCACTTT
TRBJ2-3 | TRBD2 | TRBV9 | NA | CASSVAGVADTQYF | TGTGCCAGCAGTGTAGCGGGAGTTGCAGATACGCAGTATTTT
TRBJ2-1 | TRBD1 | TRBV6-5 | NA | CASRIGTGGKNEQFF | TGTGCCAGCAGGATTGGGACAGGGGGCAAGAATGAGCAGTTCTTC
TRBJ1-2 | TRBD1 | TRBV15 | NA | CATSPRQGKSGGYTF | TGTGCCACCAGCCCCCGACAGGGGAAGTCAGGGGGCTACACCTTC
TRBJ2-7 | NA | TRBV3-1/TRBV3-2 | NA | CASSQEYRAYEQYF | TGTGCCAGCAGCCAAGAGTACCGAGCCTACGAGCAGTACTTC
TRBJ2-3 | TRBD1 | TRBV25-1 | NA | CASSAQGEVDTQYF | TGTGCCAGCAGTGCACAGGGGGAGGTAGATACGCAGTATTTT
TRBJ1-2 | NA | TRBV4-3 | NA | CASSQGGSGGYTF | TGCGCCAGCAGCCAAGGGGGATCGGGAGGCTACACCTTC
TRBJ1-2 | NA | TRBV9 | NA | CASSSTVDRSGYTF | TGTGCCAGCAGCTCGACAGTGGACCGGTCGGGCTACACCTTC